The T cell receptor (beta chain) under discussion was sequenced for a study of blood T cell repertoires in COVID-19. On the study more broadly: The United States, Italy and Spain were the sources of the acute and convalescent COVID-19 samples.

The CDR3 contains 12 residues. V lost 2 bases and J lost 7, with 8 bases in between. Assay: immunoSEQ multiplex PCR; the TCRdb copy retains only in-frame clones and omits some. Of 150,000 to 200,000 clones in the sample, roughly 80% were seen once. The chain recombines TRBV12-3 or TRBV12-4 with TRBJ1-1, with D maybe TRBD1 (5 bases). The sequencing sample was made of PBMCs or T cells enriched from blood (not recorded which). This clonotype originated in a woman aged 55-69 years who had recovered from COVID-19. The CDR3 loop is CASSLQGDEAFF. As DNA, the CDR3 is TGTGCCAGCAGTTTACAGGGTGATGAAGCTTTCTTT.